This entry lists 16 T cell receptor beta chains sequenced from one sample in a study of T cell responses to AZD1222 COVID-19 vaccine. Sequenced by immunoSEQ multiplex PCR; TCRdb stores in-frame clones only, minus some. Of 75,000 to 95,000 clones listed, around 85% are singletons. The sample was peripheral blood, taken 28 days after the second AZD1222 dose. All receptors derive from an adult who received the AZD1222 COVID-19 vaccine.

CDR3 residues: CASSSGLAGYF. Here the CDR3 DNA reads TGTGCCAGCAGCTCGGGACTAGCTGGGTACTTC. The V gene is TRBV11-2, the J gene TRBJ2-5; 9 bases line up with TRBD2. Germline loops: CDR1 SGHAT, CDR2 FQNNGV. The CDR3 spans 11 residues. V lost 4 bases, J lost 13 bases, and 4 bases stayed unmatched.

In DNA, the CDR3 is TGTGCCAGTAGGGACAGGGCGGGAACTGAAGCTTTCTTT. It is translated as CASRDRAGTEAFF. The chain recombines TRBV19 with TRBJ1-1; 8 nucleotides line up with TRBD1. Per germline, CDR1 LNHDA and CDR2 SQIVND (reference sequence). After removal of 6 bases from V and 5 bases from J, the junction contained 5 bases not matched to a gene. There are 13 residues in the CDR3.

The rearrangement joins TRBV7-2 to TRBJ1-5; possible D gene TRBD1, 5 bases. Germline values: CDR1 SGHTA, CDR2 FQGNSA. This CDR3 region has 15 residues. Trimming left V 2 bases short and J 7 bases short, with 15 bases between. For the CDR3, the DNA is TGTGCCAGCAGCTTACAGGGCCACGAATTACAGCCCCAGCATTTT. As protein: CASSLQGHELQPQHF.

The chain recombines TRBV5-1 with TRBJ2-2, with 8 bases fitting TRBD2. Germline lookup yields CDR1 SGHRS and CDR2 YFSETQ. The CDR3 runs 15 residues. Losses at the gene ends were 2 bases for V and 6 bases for J; bases not matched to a gene: 6. The CDR3 loop is CASSFSGSGAGELFF. CDR3 in DNA: TGCGCCAGCAGCTTCAGCGGGAGTGGTGCCGGGGAGCTGTTTTTT.

The V gene is TRBV5-3, the J gene TRBJ1-2, with 7 bases that match TRBD1. TRBV5-3 is identified as an open reading frame with a role that is uncertain. CDR3 size: 16 residues. Germline trimming cut 6 bases from V and 0 bases from J; bases unmatched to any gene: 11. As DNA, the CDR3 is TGTGCCAGAACAGGGGGGAGTTGGAGTCCTAACTATGGCTACACCTTC. Amino acids: CARTGGSWSPNYGYTF.

The V gene is TRBV5-1, the J gene TRBJ1-1; D uncertain. The V end was cut by 3 bases, the J end by 1 base, with 7 bases between. The germline V gene encodes CDR1 SGHRS and CDR2 YFSETQ. The CDR3 spans 13 residues. The CDR3 spells CASSSLTNTEAFF. The CDR3 nucleotides read TGCGCCAGCAGCTCCTTAACGAACACTGAAGCTTTCTTT.

The CDR3 spells CASSLLFVSNEQFF. As DNA, the CDR3 is TGTGCCAGCAGCCTCCTATTCGTGAGTAATGAGCAGTTCTTC. The gene calls are TRBV9 and TRBJ2-1; no reliable D call. This CDR3 spans 14 amino acids. Germline loops: CDR1 SGDLS, CDR2 YYNGEE. V dropped 4 bases and J dropped 7 bases, with 15 bases sitting between them.

The chain recombines TRBV7-3 with TRBJ2-3; weak D call: TRBD1 (6 bases). The CDR3 sequence is 14 residues long. Trimming shortened V by 5 bases and J by 3 bases, and 12 bases separated the two germline ends. Germline V gene sequence: CDR1 SGHTA, CDR2 FQGTGA. CDR3 amino acids: CASSPDRQTDTQYF. CDR3 DNA: TGTGCCAGCAGCCCTGACAGGCAGACAGATACGCAGTATTTT.

The rearrangement links TRBV6-6 to TRBJ2-1, with D tentatively TRBD2 (5 bases). This CDR3 spans 13 amino acids. CDR1 and CDR2 from the germline V gene are MNHNY and SVGAGI (reference sequence). V was clipped by 6 bases and J by 7 bases, with 13 bases between them. Here the CDR3 DNA reads TGTGCCAGCAGCCCATCGGGGAGAAATGAGCAGTTCTTC. It encodes CASSPSGRNEQFF.

The V call is TRBV9, the J call TRBJ1-2; TRBD1 matches 8 bases. The CDR3 is made up of 13 amino acids. Germline values: CDR1 SGDLS, CDR2 YYNGEE. Trimming at V came to 4 bases and at J to 8 bases, leaving 7 bases not matched to a gene. DNA of the CDR3: TGTGCCAGCAGCAAAACAGGGGGATGGGGCTACACCTTC. Translating it yields CASSKTGGWGYTF.

The chain joins TRBV28 to TRBJ2-3; TRBD2 aligns across 9 bases. CDR3 length: 15 amino acids. Trimming at V came to 5 bases and at J to 2 bases, leaving 5 bases not matched to a gene. Germline lookup yields CDR1 MDHEN and CDR2 SYDVKM. CDR3 in DNA: TGTGCCAGCAGTCCTGCGGGAGGGCCCACAGATACGCAGTATTTT. Encoded protein: CASSPAGGPTDTQYF.

This rearrangement joins TRBV5-4 to TRBJ1-2, with D unresolved. CDR1 is SGHNT, CDR2 YYREEE, per germline (reference sequence). This CDR3 has 15 residues. The V and J ends lost 2 bases and 0 bases respectively, with 11 bases between them. The chain's CDR3 is CASSLIIDPNYGYTF. In nucleotides, the CDR3 is TGTGCCAGCAGCTTAATAATTGACCCTAACTATGGCTACACCTTC.

The V and J genes are TRBV9 and TRBJ1-2; the match to TRBD1 covers 8 bases. Germline assignment: CDR1 SGDLS and CDR2 YYNGEE. This CDR3 contains 15 residues. V lost 0 bases, J lost 3 bases, and 4 bases stayed unmatched. The CDR3 is CASSVGQGADYGYTF. As DNA, the CDR3 is TGTGCCAGCAGCGTAGGGCAGGGGGCGGACTATGGCTACACCTTC.

V usage is TRBV11-2 and J usage is TRBJ1-5, with unresolved D. The CDR3 loop spans 13 amino acids. Germline CDR1 reads SGHAT; CDR2 reads FQNNGV. V dropped 5 bases and J dropped 3 bases, with 8 bases sitting between them. CDR3 in amino acids: CASSTGVNQPQHF. Written as DNA, the CDR3 is TGTGCCAGCAGCACCGGGGTCAATCAGCCCCAGCATTTT. Drawing the rest from reference TRBV11-2 and TRBJ1-5, the complete variable domain is EAGVAQSPRYKIIEKRQSVAFWCNPISGHATLYWYQQILGQGPKLLIQFQNNGVVDDSQLPKDRFSAERLKGVDSTLKIQPAKLEDSAVYLCASSTGVNQPQHFGDGTRLSIL.

The chain links TRBV5-5 to TRBJ2-7, with a tentative D call TRBD2 (6 bases). V was cut by 3 bases and J by 7 bases, with 17 bases left in between. The germline CDR1 and CDR2 sequences are SGHKS and YYEKEE (reference sequence). This CDR3 comprises 14 residues. The CDR3 DNA reads TGTGCCAGCAGCTGGGGCCCGGGAGTGGGAGAGCAGTACTTC. Translated, it gives CASSWGPGVGEQYF. Full variable domain (missing parts from reference TRBV5-5 and TRBJ2-7): DAGVTQSPTHLIKTRGQQVTLRCSPISGHKSVSWYQQVLGQGPQFIFQYYEKEERGRGNFPDRFSARQFPNYSSELNVNALLLGDSALYLCASSWGPGVGEQYFGPGTRLTVT.

This chain links TRBV2 with TRBJ1-6; D remains unclear. The CDR3 extends over 13 amino acids. Trimming stripped 6 bases from V and 8 bases from J, with 11 bases between. From germline, CDR1 is SNHLY and CDR2 FYNNEI. The CDR3 is CASRPGGDSPLHF. The CDR3 coding sequence is TGTGCCAGCAGGCCGGGCGGGGATTCACCCCTCCACTTT.